Sequencing of this T cell receptor (beta chain) was carried out in a study of control samples from healthy donors and cancer patients. Only in-frame clones appear in the TCRdb table, and some are missing; sequencing was by immunoSEQ multiplex PCR. The table has some 120,000 clones, 90% seen once. CDR3 length equals 15 residues. The germline CDR1 and CDR2 sequences are SGHRS and YFSETQ. Trimming took 0 bases from V and 0 from J, leaving 9 bases between them. J is TRBJ1-1 and V is TRBV5-1; TRBD1 might be the D (5 bases). This sequence originates from a man between 18 and 29 years old in good health. Sequencing used blood. The DNA for the CDR3 is TGCGCCAGCAGCTTGGAGGGGTCTCTGAACACTGAAGCTTTCTTT. Translating gives CASSLEGSLNTEAFF. The whole variable domain, filled in from reference TRBV5-1 and TRBJ1-1, reads KAGVTQTPRYLIKTRGQQVTLSCSPISGHRSVSWYQQTPGQGLQFLFEYFSETQRNKGNFPGRFSGRQFSNSRSEMNVSTLELGDSALYLCASSLEGSLNTEAFFGQGTRLTVV.